This is a list of T cell receptor beta chains from one sample in a study of blood T cell repertoires in COVID-19. TCRdb's copy holds only in-frame clones and misses some; the assay was immunoSEQ multiplex PCR. The repertoire holds around 150,000 clones, with 84% as singletons. Sequenced sample: PBMCs or T cells enriched from blood (not recorded which). The receptors come from a woman in her forties or fifties with acute COVID-19. The CDR3 runs from the conserved cysteine through the conserved F or W. The D gene is left open where the match is weak. Rows give clone size only sometimes, using once, few, many, or a class for an expanded clone.

size | J | V | D | DNA | CDR3
NA | TRBJ2-4 | TRBV30 | NA | TGTGCCTGGAGTGTCGGGGACATTCAGTACTTC | CAWSVGDIQYF
NA | TRBJ2-2 | TRBV21-1 | NA | TGTGCCAGCAGCCCACAGGGACCCAGGGGGGAGCTGTTTTTT | CASSPQGPRGELFF
NA | TRBJ2-5 | TRBV2 | TRBD1 | TGTGCCAGCAGTACCGGACAGGGAGCACAAGAGACCCAGTACTTC | CASSTGQGAQETQYF
NA | TRBJ2-5 | TRBV19 | NA | TGTGCCAGTAGTATTCAACAGAGTCAAGAGACCCAGTACTTC | CASSIQQSQETQYF
NA | TRBJ2-3 | TRBV10-3 | TRBD2 | TGTGCCATCAGTGAGCCTGGACTAGCGGGAGACACAGATACGCAGTATTTT | CAISEPGLAGDTDTQYF
NA | TRBJ1-3 | TRBV7-9 | NA | TGTGCCAGCAGCCAACGGCAACAGTCCTCTGGAAACACCATATATTTT | CASSQRQQSSGNTIYF
NA | TRBJ2-7 | TRBV18 | TRBD1 | TGTGCCAGCTCACCAGGGACAGGAGCCTCCTACGAGCAGTACTTC | CASSPGTGASYEQYF
NA | TRBJ2-2 | TRBV9 | TRBD2 | TGTGCCAGCAGCGTAGGGCTAGCGGGAGGGAACACCGGGGAGCTGTTTTTT | CASSVGLAGGNTGELFF
NA | TRBJ1-1 | TRBV6-5 | NA | TGTGCCAGCAGTACAGCAGGGGACACTGAAGCTTTCTTT | CASSTAGDTEAFF
once | TRBJ2-2 | TRBV19 | NA | TGTGCCAGTAGTATAGAACCCTTACGGGGGCTGTTTTTT | CASSIEPLRGLFF